This TCR beta chain was observed in a study of T-cell memory formation after mild COVID-19. Study-level results: CD4+ bias marked clones expanding day 15 to 37, unlike balanced contracting clones. Cross-reactive memory appears to have joined, as suggested by some responding clones showing up in pre-infection memory.

Points on this clonotype: The antigen is undetermined.

This CDR3 spans 15 amino acids. After removal of 6 bases from V and 1 base from J, the junction contained 5 bases not matched to a gene. Germline V lookup: CDR1 MNHNY, CDR2 SVGAGI (reference sequence). TCRdb redid the calling of the 5' RACE reads with MiXCR, one entry per CDR3 protein. The sample includes 190,000 or so distinct CDR3 sequences, about 27% of them seen just once. The chain joins TRBV6-6 to TRBJ2-2; 7 bases are shared with TRBD2. This TCR derives from an adult woman who had mild COVID-19 (a few samples of this study predate the infection). Cell type and time point are not known. Specimen: PBMCs or a T cell subset sorted from them (not recorded which). Here the CDR3 DNA reads TGTGCCAGCAGCCAGAGCGGGGAGAACACCGGGGAGCTGTTTTTT. Translating gives CASSQSGENTGELFF.